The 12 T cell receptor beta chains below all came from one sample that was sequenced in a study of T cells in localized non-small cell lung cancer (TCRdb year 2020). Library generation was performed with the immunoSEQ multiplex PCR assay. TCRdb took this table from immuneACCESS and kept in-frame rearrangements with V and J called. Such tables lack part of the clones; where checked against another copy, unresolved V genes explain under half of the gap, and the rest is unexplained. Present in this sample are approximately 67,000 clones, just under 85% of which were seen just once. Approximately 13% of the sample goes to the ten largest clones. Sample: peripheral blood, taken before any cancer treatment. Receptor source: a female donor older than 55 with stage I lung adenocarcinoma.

The CDR3 DNA reads as TGTGCCAGCAGCTTGGGACTTATCAATGAGCAGTTCTTC. It is translated as CASSLGLINEQFF. The V call is TRBV7-6, the J call TRBJ2-1; a possible D gene is TRBD2 (6 bases). There are 13 residues in the CDR3. Germline values: CDR1 SGHVS, CDR2 FNYEAQ. Between the trimmed V and J ends, which lost 3 bases and 6 bases, there was a span of 9 bases.

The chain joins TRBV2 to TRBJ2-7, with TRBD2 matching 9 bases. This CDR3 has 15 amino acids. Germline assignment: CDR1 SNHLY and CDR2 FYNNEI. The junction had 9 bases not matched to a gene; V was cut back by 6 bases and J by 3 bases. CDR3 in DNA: TGTGCCAGCAGGGCCAGCGGGGGGATGGGCTACGAGCAGTACTTC. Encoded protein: CASRASGGMGYEQYF.

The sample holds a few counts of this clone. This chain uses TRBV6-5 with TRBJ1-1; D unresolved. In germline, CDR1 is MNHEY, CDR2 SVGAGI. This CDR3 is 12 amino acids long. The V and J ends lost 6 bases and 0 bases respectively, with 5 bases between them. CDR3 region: CASSSMNTEAFF. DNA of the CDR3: TGTGCCAGCAGCTCCATGAACACTGAAGCTTTCTTT.

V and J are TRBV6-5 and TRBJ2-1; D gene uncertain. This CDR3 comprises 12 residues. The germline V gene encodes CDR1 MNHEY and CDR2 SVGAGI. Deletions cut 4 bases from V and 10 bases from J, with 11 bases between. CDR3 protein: CASSSPTREQFF. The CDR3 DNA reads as TGTGCCAGCAGTTCACCAACCCGCGAGCAGTTCTTC.

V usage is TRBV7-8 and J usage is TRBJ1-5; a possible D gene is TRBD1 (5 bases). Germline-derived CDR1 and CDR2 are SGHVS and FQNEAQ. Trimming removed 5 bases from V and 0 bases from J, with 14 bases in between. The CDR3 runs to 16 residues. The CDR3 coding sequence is TGTGCCAGCAGCCCCCGGGGGGTGGCTAGCAATCAGCCCCAGCATTTT. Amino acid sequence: CASSPRGVASNQPQHF.

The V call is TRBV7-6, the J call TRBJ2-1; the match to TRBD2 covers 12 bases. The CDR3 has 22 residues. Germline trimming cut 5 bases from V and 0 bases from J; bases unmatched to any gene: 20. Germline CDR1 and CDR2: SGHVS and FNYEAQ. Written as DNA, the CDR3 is TGTGCCAGCAGCCAAACCACCCCATATTTGACTAGCGGGGGCAGCTCCTACAATGAGCAGTTCTTC. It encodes CASSQTTPYLTSGGSSYNEQFF.

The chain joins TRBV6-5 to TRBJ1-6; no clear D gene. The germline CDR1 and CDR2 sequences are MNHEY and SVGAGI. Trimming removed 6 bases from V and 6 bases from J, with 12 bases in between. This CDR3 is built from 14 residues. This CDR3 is CASRMDGTNSPLHF. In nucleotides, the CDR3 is TGTGCCAGCAGAATGGACGGAACTAATTCACCCCTCCACTTT.

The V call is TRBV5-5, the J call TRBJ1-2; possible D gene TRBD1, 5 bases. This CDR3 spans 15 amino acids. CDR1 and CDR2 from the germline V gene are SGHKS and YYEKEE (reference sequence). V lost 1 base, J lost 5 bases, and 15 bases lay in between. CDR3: CASSLSGSGGYGYTF. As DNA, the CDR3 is TGTGCCAGCAGCTTGTCAGGGTCCGGGGGGTATGGCTACACCTTC.

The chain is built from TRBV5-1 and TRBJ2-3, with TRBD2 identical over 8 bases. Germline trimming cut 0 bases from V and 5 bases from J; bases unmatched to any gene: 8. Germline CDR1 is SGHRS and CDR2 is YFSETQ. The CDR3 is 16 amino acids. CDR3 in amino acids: CASSLAPAGAVDTQYF. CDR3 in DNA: TGCGCCAGCAGCTTGGCCCCAGCGGGAGCTGTAGATACGCAGTATTTT.

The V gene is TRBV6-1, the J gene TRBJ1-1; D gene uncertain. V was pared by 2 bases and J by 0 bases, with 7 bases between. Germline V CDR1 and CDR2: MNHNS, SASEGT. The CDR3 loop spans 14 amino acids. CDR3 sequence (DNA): TGTGCCAGCAGTGAATTGGGGTTGAACACTGAAGCTTTCTTT. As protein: CASSELGLNTEAFF.

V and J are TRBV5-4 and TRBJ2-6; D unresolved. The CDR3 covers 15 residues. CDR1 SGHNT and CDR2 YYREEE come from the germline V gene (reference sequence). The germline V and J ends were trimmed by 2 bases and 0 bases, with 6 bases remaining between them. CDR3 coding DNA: TGTGCCAGCAGCTTTCCAGTCTCTGGGGCCAACGTCCTGACTTTC. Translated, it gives CASSFPVSGANVLTF. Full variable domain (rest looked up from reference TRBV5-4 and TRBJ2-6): ETGVTQSPTHLIKTRGQQVTLRCSSQSGHNTVSWYQQALGQGPQFIFQYYREEENGRGNFPPRFSGLQFPNYSSELNVNALELDDSALYLCASSFPVSGANVLTFGAGSRLTVL.

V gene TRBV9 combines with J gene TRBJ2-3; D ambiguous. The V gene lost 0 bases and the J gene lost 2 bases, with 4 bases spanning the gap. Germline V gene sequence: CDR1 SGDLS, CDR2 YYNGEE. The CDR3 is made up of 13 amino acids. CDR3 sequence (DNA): TGTGCCAGCAGCGTAGACATCACAGATACGCAGTATTTT. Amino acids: CASSVDITDTQYF.